The present TCR beta chain was sequenced within a study of shared clonotypes between healthy human individuals. Study results and caveats: The sole specimen, blood, was sampled, and tissue repertoires likely differ. Donors were few, which limited the genetic and exposure-history diversity represented.

Here immunoSEQ multiplex PCR was the method, and the copy in TCRdb shows in-frame clones only, minus some. The sample consists of 490,000 or so clones, roughly 78% of them appearing once. CDR3 length: 15 residues. J gave up 5 bases and V 0 bases, and 2 bases lay outside the gene matches. The germline V gene encodes CDR1 LNHNV and CDR2 YYDKDF (reference sequence). For this clone: Its matching antigen is unknown.

The chain recombines TRBV15 with TRBJ1-4; 8 nucleotides match TRBD1. The clonotype comes from a woman in her forties in good health. Some clones in this sample may be carry-over from other donors' samples. The source material was PBMCs. CDR3 coding DNA: TGTGCCACCAGCAGAGATCCAGGGGGCAATGAAAAACTGTTTTTT. Its translation: CATSRDPGGNEKLFF.